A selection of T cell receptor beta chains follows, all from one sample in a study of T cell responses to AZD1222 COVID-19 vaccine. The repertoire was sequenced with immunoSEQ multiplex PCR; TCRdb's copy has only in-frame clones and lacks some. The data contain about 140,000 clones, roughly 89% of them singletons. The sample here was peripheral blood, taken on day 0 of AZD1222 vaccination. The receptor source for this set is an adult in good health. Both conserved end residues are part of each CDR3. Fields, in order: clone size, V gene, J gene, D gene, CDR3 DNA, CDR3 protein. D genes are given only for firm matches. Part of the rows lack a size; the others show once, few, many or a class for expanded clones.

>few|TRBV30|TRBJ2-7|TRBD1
TGTGCCTCGACCAACGGAGGACAGGAGCGTTTAGAGCAGTACTTC
CASTNGGQERLEQYF
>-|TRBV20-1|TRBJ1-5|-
TGCAGTGCTAGTCACCTAGCCGGGACGGGGAATCAGCCCCAGCATTTT
CSASHLAGTGNQPQHF
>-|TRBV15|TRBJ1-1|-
TGTGCCACCAGCAGAGGGGGGATCGACACTGAAGCTTTCTTT
CATSRGGIDTEAFF
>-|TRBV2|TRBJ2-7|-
TGTGCCAGCAGTGCCCGGGCCCCATTCTCCTACGAGCAGTACTTC
CASSARAPFSYEQYF
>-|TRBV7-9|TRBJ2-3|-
TGTGCCAGCAGCTTGAAACGTTCAGGGAGCACAGATACGCAGTATTTT
CASSLKRSGSTDTQYF
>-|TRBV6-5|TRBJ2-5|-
TGTGCCAGCAGTTACGGGCAAACTCATCAAGAGACCCAGTACTTC
CASSYGQTHQETQYF
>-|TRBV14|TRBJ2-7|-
TGTGCCAGCAGCCATTCCTACGAGCAGTACTTC
CASSHSYEQYF
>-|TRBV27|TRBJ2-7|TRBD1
TGTGCCAGCACTCCAACAGGGGGCGTTTACGAGCAGTACTTC
CASTPTGGVYEQYF
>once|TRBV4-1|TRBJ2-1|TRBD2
TGCGCCAGCAGCCAACGGACTAGCGGGAGGTTTCATGAGCAGTTCTTC
CASSQRTSGRFHEQFF
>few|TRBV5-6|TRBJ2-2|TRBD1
TGTGCCAGCAGCTTACCTGCAGGGGGCACCGGGGAGCTGTTTTTT
CASSLPAGGTGELFF
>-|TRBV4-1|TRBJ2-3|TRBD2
TGCGCCAGCAGCCAATTCGGACTAGCGGGAGAAGCCCATACGCAGTATTTT
CASSQFGLAGEAHTQYF
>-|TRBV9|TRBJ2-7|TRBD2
TGTGCCAGCAGCGTAGGGCTAGCGGGTTACGAGCAGTACTTC
CASSVGLAGYEQYF
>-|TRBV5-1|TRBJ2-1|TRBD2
TGCGCCAGCAGCTTGCAAAAGGGGCTAGCGGACTCCAATGAGCAGTTCTTC
CASSLQKGLADSNEQFF
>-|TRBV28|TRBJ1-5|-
TGTGCCAGCAGTTTGCTTAGTCTGGAGAGTCAGCCCCAGCATTTT
CASSLLSLESQPQHF
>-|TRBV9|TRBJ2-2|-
TGTGCCAGCAGCGTCTCACTAGGGGTATCTGCCGGGGAGCTGTTTTTT
CASSVSLGVSAGELFF
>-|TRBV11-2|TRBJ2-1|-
TGTGCCAGCAGCCCCATGACGGGAGACTACAATGAGCAGTTCTTC
CASSPMTGDYNEQFF
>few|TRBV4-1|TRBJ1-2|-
TGCGCCAGCAGCCAAGAACCTCCAATTAAATCTAACTATGGCTACACCTTC
CASSQEPPIKSNYGYTF
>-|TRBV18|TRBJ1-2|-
TGTGCCAGTGAGGGGTATGGCTACACCTTC
CASEGYGYTF
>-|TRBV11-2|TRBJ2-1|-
TGTGCCAGCAGCTTAGTATTGGGGGGCGGCTCCTACAATGAGCAGTTCTTC
CASSLVLGGGSYNEQFF
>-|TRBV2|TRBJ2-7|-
TGTGCCAGCAGTGATAGGTTGACAGGCCGCTACGAGCAGTACTTC
CASSDRLTGRYEQYF
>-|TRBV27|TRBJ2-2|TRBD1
TGTGCCAGCAGTCTCGGGACAGTGAACACCGGGGAGCTGTTTTTT
CASSLGTVNTGELFF
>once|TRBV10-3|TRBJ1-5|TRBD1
TGTGCCATCAAACAGGGGAGCAATCAGCCCCAGCATTTT
CAIKQGSNQPQHF
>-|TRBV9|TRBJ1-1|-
TGTGCCAGCAGCGCAACTTCAGGGGCTGAAGCTTTCTTT
CASSATSGAEAFF
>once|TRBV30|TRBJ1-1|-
TGTGCCTGGAAACCTCCGGGACGGCACACTGAAGCTTTCTTT
CAWKPPGRHTEAFF
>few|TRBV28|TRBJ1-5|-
TGTGCCAGCAGGGCGGTTTCGAGCAATCAGCCCCAGCATTTT
CASRAVSSNQPQHF
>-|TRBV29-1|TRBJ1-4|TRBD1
TGCAGCGTTGCCGGACAGGGAATGTCAACTAATGAAAAACTGTTTTTT
CSVAGQGMSTNEKLFF
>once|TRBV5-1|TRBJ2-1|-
TGCGCCAGCAGCTTGAGGCAGGCCACGGGAAATGAGCAGTTCTTC
CASSLRQATGNEQFF
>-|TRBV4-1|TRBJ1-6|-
TGCGCCAGCAGCCAAGCCACCAGCTCCTATAATTCACCCCTCCACTTT
CASSQATSSYNSPLHF
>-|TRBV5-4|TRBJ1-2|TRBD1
TGTGCCAGCAGCCTTATGACAGGGACCTATGGCTACACCTTC
CASSLMTGTYGYTF
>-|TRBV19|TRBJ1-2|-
TGTGCCAGTAGCGCGACGACTCTATCTGGAGGCTACACCTTC
CASSATTLSGGYTF
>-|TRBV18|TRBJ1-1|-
TGTGCCAGCTCCACAGACTTGAACACTGAAGCTTTCTTT
CASSTDLNTEAFF
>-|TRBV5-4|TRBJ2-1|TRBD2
TGTGCCAGCAGCCCGACTAGCGGCATGTACAATGAGCAGTTCTTC
CASSPTSGMYNEQFF
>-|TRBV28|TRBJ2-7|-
TGTGCCAGCAGTAGCCCATTCTACGAGCAGTACTTC
CASSSPFYEQYF
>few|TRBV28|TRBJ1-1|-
TGTGCCCACGGGGACAACACTGAAGCTTTCTTT
CAHGDNTEAFF
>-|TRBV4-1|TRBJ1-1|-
TGCGCCAGCAGCCTCCTCGGGACGGCGAACACTGAAGCTTTCTTT
CASSLLGTANTEAFF
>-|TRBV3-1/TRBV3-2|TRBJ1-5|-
TGTGCCAGCAGCCGTTCACAGGGTGGCAATCAGCCCCAGCATTTT
CASSRSQGGNQPQHF
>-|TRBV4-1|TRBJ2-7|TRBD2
TGCGCCAGCAGCCACCTCATAGCGGGAGGGCCAGCCGAGCAGTACTTC
CASSHLIAGGPAEQYF
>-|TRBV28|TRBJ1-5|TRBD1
TGTGCCAGCAGTCAGGCAGGGGGCAGGAATCAGCCCCAGCATTTT
CASSQAGGRNQPQHF
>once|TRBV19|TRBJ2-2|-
TGTGCCAGTAGTGGGTTCTCGGGCACCGGGGAGCTGTTTTTT
CASSGFSGTGELFF
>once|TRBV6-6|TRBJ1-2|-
TGTGCCAGCAGTTACTCGAAGGGGGGATCCGGCTACACCTTC
CASSYSKGGSGYTF
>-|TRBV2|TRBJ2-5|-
TGTGCCAGCAGCGTACAGGGTGGGGGGGAGACCCAGTACTTC
CASSVQGGGETQYF